Shown below are 27 T cell receptor beta chains from a single sample sequenced in a study of CD8 T cells in Susac syndrome. The authors reverse transcribed roughly 0.5 to 1 ug RNA with random hexamers. One entry per CDR3 protein, called by TCRdb with MiXCR from the immunoSEQ multiplex PCR reads. The table includes about 90,000 distinct CDR3 sequences, around 96% detected once. The sequenced material came from CD8+ T cells from PBMCs. The receptors here all came from a human donor with Susac syndrome.

This clonotype was seen only once. This chain joins TRBV20-1 and TRBJ1-5; possibly TRBD1 for D (5 bases). CDR1 and CDR2 (germline): DFQATT, SNEGSKA (reference sequence). The CDR3 sequence is 16 residues long. V dropped 3 bases and J dropped 3 bases, with 18 bases sitting between them. The CDR3 sequence: CSASPHDSGINQPQHF. The CDR3 nucleotides are TGCAGTGCTAGTCCCCACGACAGCGGGATCAATCAGCCCCAGCATTTT.

V is TRBV10-3 and J is TRBJ1-1; 9 nucleotides line up with TRBD1. Germline V CDR1 and CDR2: ENHRY, SYGVKD. The V gene end was trimmed by 7 bases and the J gene end by 1 base; junction bases not matched to a gene: 7. The CDR3 sequence is 15 residues long. Here the CDR3 reads CAITADRGANTEAFF. CDR3 sequence (DNA): TGTGCCATCACAGCGGACAGGGGCGCGAACACTGAAGCTTTCTTT.

This chain joins TRBV7-6 and TRBJ1-1, with TRBD1 matching over 8 bases. Germline lookup yields CDR1 SGHVS and CDR2 FNYEAQ. The CDR3 is made up of 17 amino acids. Trimming removed 2 bases from V and 4 bases from J; junction bases left unmatched: 12. CDR3 nucleotides: TGTGCCAGCAGCTTACGGGGGGCAGGGGGCCCCGGCACTGAAGCTTTCTTT. Its protein is CASSLRGAGGPGTEAFF.

This clonotype was observed once. This sequence joins TRBV6-5 and TRBJ2-1; maybe TRBD1 (5 bases). Germline-derived CDR1 and CDR2 are MNHEY and SVGAGI. The CDR3 length is 16 residues. With 1 base removed from V and 8 bases from J, the gap between germline ends came to 18 bases. The CDR3 is CASSYYFSPTRDEQFF. CDR3 coding DNA: TGTGCCAGCAGTTACTACTTTTCCCCGACCAGGGATGAGCAGTTCTTC.

V usage is TRBV20-1 and J usage is TRBJ2-7; possibly TRBD1 for D (5 bases). Trimming cost V 8 bases and J 0 bases, with 14 bases left between them. CDR3 length: 13 residues. Germline V gene data show CDR1 as DFQATT and CDR2 as SNEGSKA (reference sequence). The CDR3 DNA is TGCAGTTCTACAGGCAGGCCCTCCTACGAGCAGTACTTC. This gives the protein CSSTGRPSYEQYF.

V and J are TRBV12-5 and TRBJ2-6; D gene uncertain. The germline gives CDR1 LGHNT, CDR2 FRNRAP. CDR3 length equals 14 residues. V was shortened by 1 base and J by 7 bases, with 8 bases between the two germline ends. The CDR3 here is CASGLGYEANVLTF. CDR3 nucleotides: TGTGCTAGTGGTTTGGGATACGAAGCCAACGTCCTGACTTTC.

This clonotype appeared once. The V call is TRBV19, the J call TRBJ1-5, with unresolved D. From germline, CDR1 is LNHDA and CDR2 SQIVND (reference sequence). The length of the CDR3 is 12 residues. V lost 7 bases to trimming and J lost 3 bases, with 7 bases between them. The CDR3: CASNWANQPQHF. The CDR3, as DNA: TGTGCCAGTAACTGGGCCAATCAGCCCCAGCATTTT.

The CDR3 sequence: CASSFASIRDRGNQPQHF. The CDR3 nucleotides read TGTGCCAGCAGTTTTGCCTCGATTCGGGACAGGGGAAATCAGCCCCAGCATTTT. V and J are TRBV6-2 or TRBV6-3 and TRBJ1-5; TRBD1 matches 10 bases. Germline CDR1 is MNHEY and CDR2 is SVGEGT. V trimming: 4 bases; J trimming: 4 bases; junction bases outside the gene matches: 13. CDR3 size: 18 residues.

V usage is TRBV4-2 and J usage is TRBJ1-1; D gene unclear. The V gene's germline CDR1 is LGHNA and CDR2 YNFKEQ. The length of the CDR3 is 14 residues. V was shortened by 0 bases and J by 5 bases, with 10 bases between the two germline ends. CDR3 in DNA: TGTGCCAGCAGCCAAGAAGCTGAACGGACTGAAGCTTTCTTT. This translates into CASSQEAERTEAFF.

The V gene is TRBV11-2, the J gene TRBJ2-3, with a tentative D call TRBD2 (5 bases). The CDR3 runs 15 residues. The germline V gene has CDR1 SGHAT and CDR2 FQNNGV. V lost 5 bases, J lost 0 bases, and 12 bases lay in between. The CDR3 coding sequence is TGTGCCAGCAGCCCTCCTAGCACTAGCACAGATACGCAGTATTTT. As protein: CASSPPSTSTDTQYF.

The chain carries TRBV11-2 and TRBJ1-2; 8 positions match TRBD1. The CDR3 has 13 residues. CDR1 and CDR2 (germline): SGHAT, FQNNGV. Trimming cost V 5 bases and J 7 bases; bases outside gene matches: 6. CDR3 DNA: TGTGCCAGCAGCCTTGACAGGGGCTCTGGCTACACCTTC. Translation: CASSLDRGSGYTF.

The rearrangement uses TRBV29-1 and TRBJ1-1; 8 bases agree with TRBD1. V shed 6 bases and J 7 bases; nucleotides not matched to a gene: 1. This CDR3 region has 10 residues. Germline V gene lookup returns CDR1 SQVTM and CDR2 ANQGSEA. In nucleotides, the CDR3 is TGCAGCGTAGGGACAGGTGAAGCTTTCTTT. It is translated as CSVGTGEAFF. Full variable domain (outside the CDR3, taken from reference TRBV29-1 and TRBJ1-1): SAVISQKPSRDICQRGTSLTIQCQVDSQVTMMFWYRQQPGQSLTLIATANQGSEATYESGFVIDKFPISRPNLTFSTLTVSNMSPEDSSIYLCSVGTGEAFFGQGTRLTVV.

The chain carries TRBV30 and TRBJ1-1; D is uncertain. CDR1 is GTSNPN and CDR2 is SVGIG in the germline V gene (reference sequence). Trimming cost V 4 bases and J 3 bases, with 12 bases left between them. The CDR3 runs to 13 residues. The CDR3 loop is CAWNPGGYTEAFF. The CDR3 DNA is TGTGCCTGGAACCCGGGAGGCTACACTGAAGCTTTCTTT.

This chain uses TRBV24-1 with TRBJ2-1; tentatively, D is TRBD2 (7 bases). Germline-derived CDR1 and CDR2 are KGHDR and SFDVKD. The V gene lost 9 bases and the J gene lost 4 bases, with 24 bases spanning the gap. The CDR3 is made up of 17 amino acids. The chain's CDR3 is CATSGGGATRRYNEQFF. The CDR3, as DNA: TGTGCCACCTCGGGCGGGGGCGCCACCCGGAGATACAATGAGCAGTTCTTC.

The chain couples TRBV7-2 to TRBJ2-7, with a weak D call TRBD1 (6 bases). This CDR3 has 14 amino acids. The V end was cut by 2 bases, the J end by 5 bases, with 13 bases between. Germline V gives CDR1 SGHTA, CDR2 FQGNSA. Here the CDR3 reads CASSLPLQGHEQYF. The DNA for the CDR3 is TGTGCCAGCAGCTTACCTCTACAGGGCCACGAGCAGTACTTC.

The chain combines TRBV18 with TRBJ1-1, with 9 bases aligning to TRBD1. Trimming cost V 3 bases and J 4 bases; bases outside gene matches: 3. Germline CDR1 KGHSH, CDR2 LQKENI. This CDR3 contains 14 residues. CDR3 in DNA: TGTGCCAGCTCACCGGGACAGGGAGGCACTGAAGCTTTCTTT. It translates to CASSPGQGGTEAFF.

The V and J genes are TRBV30 and TRBJ1-1, with D maybe TRBD1 (6 bases). Germline V gene data show CDR1 as GTSNPN and CDR2 as SVGIG (reference sequence). The CDR3 has 14 residues. The V and J ends lost 5 bases and 1 base respectively, with 14 bases between them. CDR3 DNA: TGTGCCTGGGAAATCGGACAGCCGAACACTGAAGCTTTCTTT. The encoded protein is CAWEIGQPNTEAFF. The full variable domain, rest sourced from reference TRBV30 and TRBJ1-1, is SQTIHQWPATLVQPVGSPLSLECTVEGTSNPNLYWYRQAAGRGLQLLFYSVGIGQISSEVPQNLSASRPQDRQFILSSKKLLLSDSGFYLCAWEIGQPNTEAFFGQGTRLTVV.

The chain has TRBV19 and TRBJ2-7, with 8 bases lining up with TRBD1. This CDR3 has 13 residues. The V and J ends lost 4 bases and 3 bases, in that order; junction bases with no gene match: 2. CDR1 and CDR2 (germline): LNHDA, SQIVND (reference sequence). For the CDR3, the DNA is TGTGCCAGTAGTACGGGACAGGTCTACGAGCAGTACTTC. Translation: CASSTGQVYEQYF.

The chain carries TRBV5-1 and TRBJ1-2; 7 bases agree with TRBD1. CDR3 size: 13 residues. CDR1 is SGHRS and CDR2 is YFSETQ in the germline V gene. With V trimmed by 4 bases and J by 5 bases, 5 bases remained unmatched. The CDR3 bases are TGCGCCAGCAGCCTGGGGACAGAATATGGCTACACCTTC. It codes for CASSLGTEYGYTF. Filled out from reference TRBV5-1 and TRBJ1-2, the complete variable domain reads KAGVTQTPRYLIKTRGQQVTLSCSPISGHRSVSWYQQTPGQGLQFLFEYFSETQRNKGNFPGRFSGRQFSNSRSEMNVSTLELGDSALYLCASSLGTEYGYTFGSGTRLTVV.

This clonotype occurred once. CDR3 region: CSAPGPLNTEAFF. DNA for the CDR3: TGCAGTGCACCCGGCCCGTTGAACACTGAAGCTTTCTTT. This chain connects TRBV20-1 to TRBJ1-1; D not certain. CDR3 length equals 13 residues. V was cut by 6 bases and J by 0 bases, with 11 bases left in between. The germline CDR1 and CDR2 sequences are DFQATT and SNEGSKA (reference sequence).

The chain combines TRBV7-9 with TRBJ1-1; a weak D match, TRBD1 (6 bases). The CDR3 has 13 amino acids. Germline CDR1 SEHNR, CDR2 FQNEAQ (reference sequence). Deletions cut 3 bases from V and 6 bases from J, with 11 bases between. CDR3 DNA: TGTGCCAGCAGCTTTGGGGGGCTGGCTGAAGCTTTCTTT. It yields the protein CASSFGGLAEAFF.

The J gene is TRBJ1-1, the V gene TRBV4-1; D might be TRBD1 (6 bases). The CDR3 totals 13 residues. V lost 4 bases, J lost 8 bases, and 14 bases lay in between. Germline V gene sequence: CDR1 MGHRA, CDR2 YSYEKL. The CDR3 DNA reads TGCGCCAGCAGCCTACGACAGGAGAGGGAAGCTTTCTTT. Translation gives CASSLRQEREAFF.

V is TRBV7-9 and J is TRBJ1-1, with D possibly TRBD1 on 5 matching bases. From germline, CDR1 is SEHNR and CDR2 FQNEAQ (reference sequence). The CDR3 has 12 residues. Trimming pared 0 bases from V and 11 bases from J, leaving 10 bases between. CDR3 nucleotides: TGTGCCAGCAGCTTAGCGGACCCAGGGGCTTTCTTT. Protein sequence: CASSLADPGAFF. Full variable domain (missing parts from reference TRBV7-9 and TRBJ1-1): DTGVSQNPRHKITKRGQNVTFRCDPISEHNRLYWYRQTLGQGPEFLTYFQNEAQLEKSRLLSDRFSAERPKGSFSTLEIQRTEQGDSAMYLCASSLADPGAFFGQGTRLTVV.

This clonotype was detected only once. The chain couples TRBV20-1 to TRBJ1-4; D not resolved. Trimming pared 3 bases from V and 5 bases from J, leaving 13 bases between. The CDR3 runs 14 residues. Germline values: CDR1 DFQATT, CDR2 SNEGSKA (reference sequence). The DNA for the CDR3 is TGCAGTGCTAGGCCCCCGGACGGAAATGAAAAACTGTTTTTT. This translates into CSARPPDGNEKLFF.

The V gene is TRBV6-6, the J gene TRBJ1-2, with D perhaps TRBD1 (5 bases). CDR1 MNHNY and CDR2 SVGAGI come from the germline V gene (reference sequence). V was cut by 6 bases and J by 5 bases, with 13 bases left in between. The CDR3 consists of 13 residues. CDR3: CASRTGDGYGYTF. The CDR3 DNA is TGTGCCAGCAGGACCGGGGACGGTTATGGCTACACCTTC.

V gene TRBV7-9 combines with J gene TRBJ2-7, with 8 nucleotides matching TRBD1. Germline values: CDR1 SEHNR, CDR2 FQNEAQ (reference sequence). This CDR3 contains 15 residues. The J segment lost 5 bases and the V segment lost 1 base, leaving 7 bases of the junction unmatched. In nucleotides, the CDR3 is TGTGCCAGCAGCTTAGACCGGACAGGGCAGCACGAGCAGTACTTC. Translating it yields CASSLDRTGQHEQYF.

In its sample, this clonotype was seen once. The chain joins TRBV12-3 or TRBV12-4 to TRBJ1-4; D might be TRBD1 (6 bases). V shed 3 bases and J shed 0 bases, with 14 bases lying between them. The CDR3 has 17 residues. The CDR3 DNA follows: TGTGCCAGCAGTTTGGAGTTGGGGGGCGCAACTAATGAAAAACTGTTTTTT. Amino acids: CASSLELGGATNEKLFF.